This TCR beta chain was captured by sequencing in a study of blood T cell repertoires in COVID-19. In the original workflow: By means of reference gene primer amplification, nucleated cell counts were estimated. Assay used: immunoSEQ multiplex PCR; TCRdb lists only in-frame clones, some missing. D and trimming were read from the DNA, whereas the V and J calls and clone size are those reported in that table. The data contain approximately 160,000 clones, more than 70% of them singletons. In germline, CDR1 is MNHEY, CDR2 SMNVEV (reference sequence). The CDR3 has 17 residues. The J segment lost 3 bases and the V segment lost 6 bases, leaving 14 bases of the junction unmatched.

The sequenced sample consisted of PBMCs or T cells enriched from blood (not recorded which). This TCR derives from a man aged 35 to 55 who had recovered from COVID-19. The V call is TRBV27, the J call TRBJ2-3, with 8 bases fitting TRBD1. CDR3 sequence reads: CASSPYAGQGPTDTQYF. The CDR3 DNA is TGTGCCAGCAGCCCCTACGCCGGACAGGGCCCTACAGATACGCAGTATTTT.